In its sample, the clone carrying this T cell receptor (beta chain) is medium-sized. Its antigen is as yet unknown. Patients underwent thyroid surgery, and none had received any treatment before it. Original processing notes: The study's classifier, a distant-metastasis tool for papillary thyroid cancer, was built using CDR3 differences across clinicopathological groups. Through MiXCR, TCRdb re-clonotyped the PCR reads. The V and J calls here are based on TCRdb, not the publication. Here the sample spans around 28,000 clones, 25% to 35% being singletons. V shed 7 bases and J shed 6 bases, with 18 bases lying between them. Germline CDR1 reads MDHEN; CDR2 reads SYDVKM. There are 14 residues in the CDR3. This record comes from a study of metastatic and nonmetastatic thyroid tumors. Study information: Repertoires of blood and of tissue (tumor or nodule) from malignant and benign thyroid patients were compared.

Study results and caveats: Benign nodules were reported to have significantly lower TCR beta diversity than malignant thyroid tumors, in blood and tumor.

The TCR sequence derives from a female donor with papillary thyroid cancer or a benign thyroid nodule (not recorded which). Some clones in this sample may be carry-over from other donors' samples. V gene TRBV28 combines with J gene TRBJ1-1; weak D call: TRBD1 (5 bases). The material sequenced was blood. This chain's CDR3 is CASKFGGIDSEAFF. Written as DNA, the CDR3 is TGTGCCAGCAAGTTCGGGGGGATCGACTCTGAAGCTTTCTTT. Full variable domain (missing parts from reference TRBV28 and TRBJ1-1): DVKVTQSSRYLVKRTGEKVFLECVQDMDHENMFWYRQDPGLGLRLIYFSYDVKMKEKGDIPEGYSVSREKKERFSLILESASTNQTSMYLCASKFGGIDSEAFFGQGTRLTVV.